A single T cell receptor beta chain is shown here with its context. The data are from a study of shared clonotypes between healthy human individuals. The data were produced by immunoSEQ multiplex PCR, yet TCRdb's version contains in-frame clones alone and is incomplete. The sample lists roughly 660,000 clones, around 90% occurring once. Germline-derived CDR1 and CDR2 are MGHDK and SYGVNS. V was cut by 1 base and J by 1 base, with 10 bases left in between. The CDR3 loop spans 15 amino acids. The sample comprised memory CD8+ T cells from PBMCs. Stated subset: CD45RO+ cells pooled with CCR7-negative TemRA cells. The V gene is TRBV25-1, the J gene TRBJ1-1; no definite D call. The source is a man aged 18 to 29 in good health. Some clones in this sample may be carry-over from other donors' samples. The CDR3 coding sequence is TGTGCCAGCAGTGAATTGCTGCAGGCGAACACTGAAGCTTTCTTT. Protein: CASSELLQANTEAFF.